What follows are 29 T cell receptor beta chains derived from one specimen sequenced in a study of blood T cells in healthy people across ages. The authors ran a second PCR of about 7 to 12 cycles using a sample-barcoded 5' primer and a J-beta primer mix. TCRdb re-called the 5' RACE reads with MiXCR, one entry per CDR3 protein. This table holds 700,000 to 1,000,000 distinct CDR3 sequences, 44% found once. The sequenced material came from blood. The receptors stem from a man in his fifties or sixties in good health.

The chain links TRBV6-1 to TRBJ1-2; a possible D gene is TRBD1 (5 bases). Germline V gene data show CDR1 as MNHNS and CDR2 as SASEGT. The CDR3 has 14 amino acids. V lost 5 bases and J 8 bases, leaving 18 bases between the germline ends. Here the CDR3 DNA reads TGTGCCAGCAGTTCAAATGTTAAGGGGAAAGGCTACACCTTC. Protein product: CASSSNVKGKGYTF.

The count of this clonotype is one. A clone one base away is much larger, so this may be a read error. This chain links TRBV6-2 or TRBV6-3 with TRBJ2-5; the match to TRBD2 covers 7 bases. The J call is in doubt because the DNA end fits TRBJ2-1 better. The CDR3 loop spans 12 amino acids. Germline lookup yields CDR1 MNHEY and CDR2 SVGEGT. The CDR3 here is CASSLAARTQFF. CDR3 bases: TGTGCCAGCAGCCTAGCGGCTAGGACCCAGTTCTTC.

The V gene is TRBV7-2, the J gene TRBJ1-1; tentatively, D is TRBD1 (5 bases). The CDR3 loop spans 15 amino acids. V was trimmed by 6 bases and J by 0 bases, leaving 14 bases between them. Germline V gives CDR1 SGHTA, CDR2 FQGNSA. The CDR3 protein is CASSQGATLNTEAFF. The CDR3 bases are TGTGCCAGCAGTCAAGGGGCCACCTTGAACACTGAAGCTTTCTTT.

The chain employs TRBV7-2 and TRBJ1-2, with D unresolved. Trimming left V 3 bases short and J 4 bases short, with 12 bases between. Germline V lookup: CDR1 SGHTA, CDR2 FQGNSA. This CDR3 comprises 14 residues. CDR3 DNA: TGTGCCAGCAGCTTTAGCATGAAGGCCTATGGCTACACCTTC. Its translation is CASSFSMKAYGYTF.

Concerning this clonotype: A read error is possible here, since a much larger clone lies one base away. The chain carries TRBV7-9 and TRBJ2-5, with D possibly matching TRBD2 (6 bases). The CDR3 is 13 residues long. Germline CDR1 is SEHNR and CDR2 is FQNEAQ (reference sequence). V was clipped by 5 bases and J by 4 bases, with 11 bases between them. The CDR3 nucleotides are TGTGCCAGCAGCCACCCAGCGGGAGAGACCCAGTACTTC. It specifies CASSHPAGETQYF.

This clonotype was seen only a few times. In DNA form, the CDR3 reads TGCAGTGCTACCAACAGGGGGCAATCAGATACGCAGTATTTT. Amino acids: CSATNRGQSDTQYF. The chain recombines TRBV20-1 with TRBJ2-3; TRBD1 matches 9 bases. Trimming at V came to 4 bases and at J to 4 bases, leaving 6 bases not matched to a gene. Germline loops: CDR1 DFQATT, CDR2 SNEGSKA (reference sequence). This CDR3 is built from 14 residues.

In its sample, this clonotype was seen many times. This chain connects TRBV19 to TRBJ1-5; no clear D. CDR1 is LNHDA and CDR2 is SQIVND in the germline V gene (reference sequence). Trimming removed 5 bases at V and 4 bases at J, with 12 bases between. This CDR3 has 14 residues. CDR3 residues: CASSYREGNQPQHF. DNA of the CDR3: TGTGCCAGTAGTTACCGGGAGGGTAATCAGCCCCAGCATTTT. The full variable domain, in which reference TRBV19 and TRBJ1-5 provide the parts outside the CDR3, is DGGITQSPKYLFRKEGQNVTLSCEQNLNHDAMYWYRQDPGQGLRLIYYSQIVNDFQKGDIAEGYSVSREKKESFPLTVTSAQKNPTAFYLCASSYREGNQPQHFGDGTRLSIL.

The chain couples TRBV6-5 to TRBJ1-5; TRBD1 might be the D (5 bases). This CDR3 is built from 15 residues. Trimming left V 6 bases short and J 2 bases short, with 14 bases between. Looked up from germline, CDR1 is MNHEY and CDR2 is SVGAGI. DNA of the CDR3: TGTGCCAGCAGCCCCGACGGGGGTGGCAATCAGCCCCAGCATTTT. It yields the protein CASSPDGGGNQPQHF.

CDR3: CASSLTINHQETQYF. The CDR3 DNA is TGTGCCAGCAGTCTAACGATAAACCACCAAGAGACCCAGTACTTC. The chain is built from TRBV27 and TRBJ2-5, with D unresolved. This CDR3 region has 15 residues. Between the trimmed V and J ends, which lost 5 bases and 0 bases, there was a span of 13 bases. Germline assignment: CDR1 MNHEY and CDR2 SMNVEV (reference sequence).

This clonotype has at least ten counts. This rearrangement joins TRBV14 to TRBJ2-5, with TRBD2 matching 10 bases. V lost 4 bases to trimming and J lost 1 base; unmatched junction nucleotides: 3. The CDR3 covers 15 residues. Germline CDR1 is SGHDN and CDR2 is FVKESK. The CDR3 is CASSPRLAGQETQYF. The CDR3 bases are TGTGCCAGCAGCCCCCGACTAGCGGGCCAAGAGACCCAGTACTTC.

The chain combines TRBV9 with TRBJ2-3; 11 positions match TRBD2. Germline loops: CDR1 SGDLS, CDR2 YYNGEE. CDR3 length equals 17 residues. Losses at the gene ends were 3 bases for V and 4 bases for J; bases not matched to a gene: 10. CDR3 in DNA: TGTGCCAGCAGCGGGACTAGCGGGTTCGCGTCCCCAGATACGCAGTATTTT. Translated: CASSGTSGFASPDTQYF.

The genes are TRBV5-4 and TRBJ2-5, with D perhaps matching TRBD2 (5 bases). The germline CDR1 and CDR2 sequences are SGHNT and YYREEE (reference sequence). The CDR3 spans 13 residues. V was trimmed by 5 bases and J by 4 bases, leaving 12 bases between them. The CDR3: CASSYSDGETQYF. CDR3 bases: TGTGCCAGCAGTTATAGCGATGGAGAGACCCAGTACTTC. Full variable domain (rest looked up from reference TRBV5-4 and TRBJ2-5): ETGVTQSPTHLIKTRGQQVTLRCSSQSGHNTVSWYQQALGQGPQFIFQYYREEENGRGNFPPRFSGLQFPNYSSELNVNALELDDSALYLCASSYSDGETQYFGPGTRLLVL.

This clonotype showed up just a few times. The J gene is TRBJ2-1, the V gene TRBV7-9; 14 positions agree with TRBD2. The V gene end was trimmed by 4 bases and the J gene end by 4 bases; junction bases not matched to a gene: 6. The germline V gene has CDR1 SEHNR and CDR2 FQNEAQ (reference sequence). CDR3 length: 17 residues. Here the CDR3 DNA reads TGTGCCAGCAGCTGGGGACTAGCGGGGGTTATTTACAATGAGCAGTTCTTC. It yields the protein CASSWGLAGVIYNEQFF.

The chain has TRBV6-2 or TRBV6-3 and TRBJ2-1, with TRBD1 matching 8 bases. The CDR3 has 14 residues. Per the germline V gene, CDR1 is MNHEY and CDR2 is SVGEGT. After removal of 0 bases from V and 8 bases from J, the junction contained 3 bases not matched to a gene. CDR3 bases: TGTGCCAGCAGTTACTCCGAACAGGGGGATGAGCAGTTCTTC. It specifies CASSYSEQGDEQFF.

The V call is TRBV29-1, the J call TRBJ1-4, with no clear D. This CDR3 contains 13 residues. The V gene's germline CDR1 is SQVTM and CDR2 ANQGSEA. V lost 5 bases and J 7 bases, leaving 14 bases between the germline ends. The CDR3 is CSVIGLRGEKLFF. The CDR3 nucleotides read TGCAGCGTTATCGGCCTCCGGGGTGAAAAACTGTTTTTT.

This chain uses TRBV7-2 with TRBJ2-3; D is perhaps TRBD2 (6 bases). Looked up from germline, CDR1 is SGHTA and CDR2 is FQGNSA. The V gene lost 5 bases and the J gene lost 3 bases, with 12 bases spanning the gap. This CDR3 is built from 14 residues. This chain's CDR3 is CASSPAAGTDTQYF. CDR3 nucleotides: TGTGCCAGCAGCCCCGCGGCGGGGACAGATACGCAGTATTTT. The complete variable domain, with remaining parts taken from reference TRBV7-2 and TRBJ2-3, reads GAGVSQSPSNKVTEKGKDVELRCDPISGHTALYWYRQSLGQGLEFLIYFQGNSAPDKSGLPSDRFSAERTGGSVSTLTIQRTQQEDSAVYLCASSPAAGTDTQYFGPGTRLTVL.

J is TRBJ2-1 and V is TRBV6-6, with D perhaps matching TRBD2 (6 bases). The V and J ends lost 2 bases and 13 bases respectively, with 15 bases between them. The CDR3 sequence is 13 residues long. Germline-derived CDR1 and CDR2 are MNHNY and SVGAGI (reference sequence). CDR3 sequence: CASSYPRGEDQFF. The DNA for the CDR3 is TGTGCCAGCAGTTACCCGCGAGGGGAGGATCAGTTCTTC.

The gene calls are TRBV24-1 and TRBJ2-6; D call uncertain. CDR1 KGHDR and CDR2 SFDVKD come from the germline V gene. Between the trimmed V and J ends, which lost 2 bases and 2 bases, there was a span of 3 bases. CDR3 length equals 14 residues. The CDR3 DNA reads TGTGCCACCAGTGATTCCCCTGGGGCCAACGTCCTGACTTTC. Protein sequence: CATSDSPGANVLTF.

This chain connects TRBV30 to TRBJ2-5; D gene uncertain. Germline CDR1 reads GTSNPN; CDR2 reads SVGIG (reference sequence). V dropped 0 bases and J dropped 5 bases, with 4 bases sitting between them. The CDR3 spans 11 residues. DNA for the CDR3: TGTGCCTGGAGTGTAATGGAGACCCAGTACTTC. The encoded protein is CAWSVMETQYF.

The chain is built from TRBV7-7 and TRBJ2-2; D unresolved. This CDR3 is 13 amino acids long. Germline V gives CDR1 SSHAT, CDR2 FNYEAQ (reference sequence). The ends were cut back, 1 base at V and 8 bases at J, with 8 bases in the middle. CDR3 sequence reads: CASSLVLGGELFF. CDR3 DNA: TGTGCCAGCAGCTTAGTTCTAGGAGGGGAGCTGTTTTTT.

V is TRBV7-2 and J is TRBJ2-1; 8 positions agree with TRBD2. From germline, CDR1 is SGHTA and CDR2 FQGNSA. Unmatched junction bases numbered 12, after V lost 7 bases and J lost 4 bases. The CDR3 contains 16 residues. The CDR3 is CASTLWAGGTYNEQFF. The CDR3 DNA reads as TGTGCCAGCACCCTCTGGGCGGGGGGTACTTACAATGAGCAGTTCTTC. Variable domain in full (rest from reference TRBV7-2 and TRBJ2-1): GAGVSQSPSNKVTEKGKDVELRCDPISGHTALYWYRQSLGQGLEFLIYFQGNSAPDKSGLPSDRFSAERTGGSVSTLTIQRTQQEDSAVYLCASTLWAGGTYNEQFFGPGTRLTVL.

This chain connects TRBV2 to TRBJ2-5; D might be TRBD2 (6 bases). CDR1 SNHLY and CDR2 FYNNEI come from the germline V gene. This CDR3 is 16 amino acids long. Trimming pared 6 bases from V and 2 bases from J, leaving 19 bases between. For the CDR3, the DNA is TGTGCCAGCAGGGACAAATTTCGGGACTCTCAAGAGACCCAGTACTTC. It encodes CASRDKFRDSQETQYF.

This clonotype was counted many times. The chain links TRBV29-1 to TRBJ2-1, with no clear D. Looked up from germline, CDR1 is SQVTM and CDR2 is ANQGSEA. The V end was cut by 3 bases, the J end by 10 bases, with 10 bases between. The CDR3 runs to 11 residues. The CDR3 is CSVDRFGEQFF. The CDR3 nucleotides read TGCAGCGTTGATAGGTTTGGGGAGCAGTTCTTC.

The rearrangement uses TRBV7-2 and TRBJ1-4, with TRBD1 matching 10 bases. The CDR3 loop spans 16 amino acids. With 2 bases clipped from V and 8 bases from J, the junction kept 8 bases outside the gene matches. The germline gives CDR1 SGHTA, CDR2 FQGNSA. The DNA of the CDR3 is TGTGCCAGCAGCTTAACCCGACAGGGGGCAGGGGAAAAACTGTTTTTT. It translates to CASSLTRQGAGEKLFF.

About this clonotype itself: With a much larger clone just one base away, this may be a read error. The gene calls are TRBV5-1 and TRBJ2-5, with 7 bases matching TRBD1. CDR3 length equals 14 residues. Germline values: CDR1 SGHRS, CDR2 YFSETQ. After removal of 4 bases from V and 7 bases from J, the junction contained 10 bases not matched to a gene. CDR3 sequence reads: CASSTGQAKGTQYF. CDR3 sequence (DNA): TGCGCCAGCAGCACTGGACAGGCAAAAGGGACCCAGTACTTC.

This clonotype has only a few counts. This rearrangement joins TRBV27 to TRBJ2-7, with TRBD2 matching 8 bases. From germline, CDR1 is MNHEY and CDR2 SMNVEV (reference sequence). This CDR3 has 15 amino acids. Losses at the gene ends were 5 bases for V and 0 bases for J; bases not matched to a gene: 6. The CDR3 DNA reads TGTGCCAGCAGTCGGAAGCGGGAGAGCTCCTACGAGCAGTACTTC. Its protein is CASSRKRESSYEQYF.

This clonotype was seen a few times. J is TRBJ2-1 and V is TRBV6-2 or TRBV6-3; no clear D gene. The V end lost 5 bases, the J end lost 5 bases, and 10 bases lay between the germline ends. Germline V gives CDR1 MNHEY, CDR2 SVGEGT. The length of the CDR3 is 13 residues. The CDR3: CASSDNRDNEQFF. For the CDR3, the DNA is TGTGCCAGCAGTGACAACCGGGACAATGAGCAGTTCTTC.

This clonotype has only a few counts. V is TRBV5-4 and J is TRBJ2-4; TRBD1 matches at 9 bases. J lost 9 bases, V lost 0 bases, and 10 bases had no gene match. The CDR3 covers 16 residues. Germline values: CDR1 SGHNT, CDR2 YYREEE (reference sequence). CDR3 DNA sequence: TGTGCCAGCAGCTTGGGTACAGGGGGCGGAAGAAGCATTCAGTACTTC. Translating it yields CASSLGTGGGRSIQYF.

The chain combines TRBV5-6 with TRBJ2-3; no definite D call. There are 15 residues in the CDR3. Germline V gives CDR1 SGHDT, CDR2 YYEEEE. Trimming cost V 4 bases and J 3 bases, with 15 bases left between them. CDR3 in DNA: TGTGCCAGCAGCCTAGAGCCCGTTCGTACAGATACGCAGTATTTT. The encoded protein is CASSLEPVRTDTQYF. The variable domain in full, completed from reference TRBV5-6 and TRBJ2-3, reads DAGVTQSPTHLIKTRGQQVTLRCSPKSGHDTVSWYQQALGQGPQFIFQYYEEEERQRGNFPDRFSGHQFPNYSSELNVNALLLGDSALYLCASSLEPVRTDTQYFGPGTRLTVL.